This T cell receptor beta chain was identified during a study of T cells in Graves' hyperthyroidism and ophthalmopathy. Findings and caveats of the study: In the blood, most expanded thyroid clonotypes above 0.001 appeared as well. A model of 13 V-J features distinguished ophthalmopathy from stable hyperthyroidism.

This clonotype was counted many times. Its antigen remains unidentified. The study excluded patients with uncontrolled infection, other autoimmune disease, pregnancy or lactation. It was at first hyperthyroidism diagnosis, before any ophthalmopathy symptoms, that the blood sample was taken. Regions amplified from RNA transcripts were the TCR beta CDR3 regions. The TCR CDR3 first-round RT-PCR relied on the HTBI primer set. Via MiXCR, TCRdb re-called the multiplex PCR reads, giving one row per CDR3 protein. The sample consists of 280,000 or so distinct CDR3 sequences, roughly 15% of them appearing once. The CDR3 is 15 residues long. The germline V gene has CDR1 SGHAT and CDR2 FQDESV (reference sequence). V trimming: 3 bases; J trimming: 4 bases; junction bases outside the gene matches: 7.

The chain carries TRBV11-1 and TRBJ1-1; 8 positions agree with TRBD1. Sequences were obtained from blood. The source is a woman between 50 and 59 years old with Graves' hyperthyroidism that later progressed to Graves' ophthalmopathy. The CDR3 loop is CASSFRQGITTEAFF. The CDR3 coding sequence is TGTGCCAGCAGCTTCCGACAGGGGATTACCACTGAAGCTTTCTTT.